The clone carrying this T cell receptor (beta chain) occurred many times. The ends were cut back, 1 base at V and 6 bases at J, with 7 bases in the middle. The CDR3 is 12 amino acids. CDR1 is SGHAT and CDR2 is FQNNGV in the germline V gene. Through Arm-PCR of CDR3 regions and iRepertoire HTBI primers, TCR beta libraries were built. MiXCR, run by TCRdb on the multiplex PCR reads, gives a single entry per CDR3 protein. Counted here are 420,000 or so distinct CDR3 sequences, 16% occurring once; the ten biggest clones make up about 25%. This sample is drawn from a study of regulatory T cells in long-lasting Graves disease. Time point here: newly diagnosed GD, antithyroid drugs for less than 3 months. RNA isolated from PBMCs was used to make the TCR library. The data were also submitted as part of a second study, on T cells in Graves' hyperthyroidism and ophthalmopathy. That source reports: Hyperthyroidism patients were newly diagnosed, had disease duration under 2 months, and were aged 18 to 65 years. Diagnostic assessment was based on clinical symptoms, serum thyroxine and TRAb, thyroid ultrasound and orbital computed tomography.

This TCR derives from a woman aged 18 to 35 with Graves disease. The chain joins TRBV11-2 to TRBJ2-7, with D unclear. Sequences were derived from peripheral blood mononuclear cells (PBMCs), sampled at new diagnosis, from a patient treated with antithyroid drugs. Here the CDR3 DNA reads TGTGCCAGCAGCTTAGTTTCGCTCGAGCAGTACTTC. Protein product: CASSLVSLEQYF.